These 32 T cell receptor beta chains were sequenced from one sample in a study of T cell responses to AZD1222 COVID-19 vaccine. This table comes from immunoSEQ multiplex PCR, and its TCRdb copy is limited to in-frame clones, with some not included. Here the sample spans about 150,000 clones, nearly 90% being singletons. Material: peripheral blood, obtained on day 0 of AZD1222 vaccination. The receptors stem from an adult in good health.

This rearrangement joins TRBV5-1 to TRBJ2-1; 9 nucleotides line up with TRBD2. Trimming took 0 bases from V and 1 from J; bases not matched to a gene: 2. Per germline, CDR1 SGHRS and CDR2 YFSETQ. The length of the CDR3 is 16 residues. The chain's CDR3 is CASSLVAGVSYNEQFF. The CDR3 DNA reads TGCGCCAGCAGCTTGGTAGCGGGAGTATCCTACAATGAGCAGTTCTTC. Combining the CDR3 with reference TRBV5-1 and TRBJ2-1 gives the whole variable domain KAGVTQTPRYLIKTRGQQVTLSCSPISGHRSVSWYQQTPGQGLQFLFEYFSETQRNKGNFPGRFSGRQFSNSRSEMNVSTLELGDSALYLCASSLVAGVSYNEQFFGPGTRLTVL.

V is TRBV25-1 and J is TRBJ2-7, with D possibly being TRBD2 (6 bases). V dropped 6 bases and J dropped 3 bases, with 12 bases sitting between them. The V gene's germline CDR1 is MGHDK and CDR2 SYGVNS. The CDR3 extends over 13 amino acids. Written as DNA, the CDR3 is TGTGCCAGCAGGGACTACGATCGCTACGAGCAGTACTTC. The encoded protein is CASRDYDRYEQYF.

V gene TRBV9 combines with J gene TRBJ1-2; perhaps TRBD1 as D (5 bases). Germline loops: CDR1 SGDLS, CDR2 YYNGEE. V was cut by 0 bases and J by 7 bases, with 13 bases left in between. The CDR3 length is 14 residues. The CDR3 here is CASSVVGGGSGYTF. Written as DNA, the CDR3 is TGTGCCAGCAGCGTAGTGGGGGGAGGAAGTGGCTACACCTTC.

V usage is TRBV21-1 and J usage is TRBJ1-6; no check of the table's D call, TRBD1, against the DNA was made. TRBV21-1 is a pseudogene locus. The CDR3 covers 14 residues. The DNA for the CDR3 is TGTGCCAGCCCGAAGGACACAGATAATTCACCCCTCCACTTT. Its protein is CASPKDTDNSPLHF.

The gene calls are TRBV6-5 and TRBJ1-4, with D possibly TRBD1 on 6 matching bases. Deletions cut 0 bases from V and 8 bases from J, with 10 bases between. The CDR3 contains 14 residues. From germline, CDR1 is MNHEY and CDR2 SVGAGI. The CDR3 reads CASSYSSGVEKLFF. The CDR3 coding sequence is TGTGCCAGCAGTTACTCGTCAGGGGTCGAAAAACTGTTTTTT.

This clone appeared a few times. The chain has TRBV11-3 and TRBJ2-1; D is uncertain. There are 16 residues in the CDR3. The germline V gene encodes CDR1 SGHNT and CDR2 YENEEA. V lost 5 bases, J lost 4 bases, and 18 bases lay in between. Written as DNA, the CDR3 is TGTGCCAGCAGCCCCCTTCAGCCCGTTACATACAATGAGCAGTTCTTC. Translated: CASSPLQPVTYNEQFF. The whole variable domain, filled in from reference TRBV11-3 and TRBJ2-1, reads EAGVVQSPRYKIIEKKQPVAFWCNPISGHNTLYWYLQNLGQGPELLIRYENEEAVDDSQLPKDRFSAERLKGVDSTLKIQPAELGDSAVYLCASSPLQPVTYNEQFFGPGTRLTVL.

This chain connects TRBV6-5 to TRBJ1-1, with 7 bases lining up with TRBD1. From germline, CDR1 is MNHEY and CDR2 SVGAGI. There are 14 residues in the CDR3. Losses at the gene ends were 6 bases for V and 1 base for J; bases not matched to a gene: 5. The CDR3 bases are TGTGCCAGCAGGATGGGACAGAAGAACACTGAAGCTTTCTTT. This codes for CASRMGQKNTEAFF.

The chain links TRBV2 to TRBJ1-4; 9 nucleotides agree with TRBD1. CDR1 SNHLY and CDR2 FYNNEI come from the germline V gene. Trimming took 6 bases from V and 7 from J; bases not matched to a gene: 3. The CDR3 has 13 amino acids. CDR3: CASRQGASEKLFF. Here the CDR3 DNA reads TGTGCCAGCAGACAGGGGGCAAGTGAAAAACTGTTTTTT.

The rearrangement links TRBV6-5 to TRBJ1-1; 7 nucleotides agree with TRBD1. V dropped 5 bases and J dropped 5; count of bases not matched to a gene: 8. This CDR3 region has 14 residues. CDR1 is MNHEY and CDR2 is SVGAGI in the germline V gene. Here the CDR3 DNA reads TGTGCCAGCAGTCGACAGGGTACAGTGACTGAAGCTTTCTTT. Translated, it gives CASSRQGTVTEAFF.

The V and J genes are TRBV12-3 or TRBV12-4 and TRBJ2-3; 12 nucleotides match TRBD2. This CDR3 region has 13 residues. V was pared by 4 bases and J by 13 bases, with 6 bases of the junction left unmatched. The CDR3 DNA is TGTGCCAGCAGTTCCAACGGACTAGCGGGAAAGTATTTT. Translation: CASSSNGLAGKYF.

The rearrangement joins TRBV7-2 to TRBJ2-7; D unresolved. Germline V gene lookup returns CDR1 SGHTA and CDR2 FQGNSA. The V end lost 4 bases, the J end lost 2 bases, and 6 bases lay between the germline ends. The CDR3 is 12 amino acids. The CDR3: CASSSTTYEQYF. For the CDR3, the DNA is TGTGCCAGCAGCTCGACGACCTACGAGCAGTACTTC.

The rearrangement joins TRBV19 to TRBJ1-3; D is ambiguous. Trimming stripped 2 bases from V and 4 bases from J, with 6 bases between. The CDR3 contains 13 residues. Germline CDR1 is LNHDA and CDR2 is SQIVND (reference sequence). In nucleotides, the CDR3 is TGTGCCAGTAGTATAACTGCAGGAAACACCATATATTTT. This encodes CASSITAGNTIYF.

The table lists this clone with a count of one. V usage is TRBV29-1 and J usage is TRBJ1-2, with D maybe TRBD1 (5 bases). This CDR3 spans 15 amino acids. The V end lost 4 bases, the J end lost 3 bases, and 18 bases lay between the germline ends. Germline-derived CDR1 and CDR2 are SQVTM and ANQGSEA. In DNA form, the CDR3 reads TGCAGCGTTGGATCTCTCTCCGGGGGTGACTATGGCTACACCTTC. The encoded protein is CSVGSLSGGDYGYTF.

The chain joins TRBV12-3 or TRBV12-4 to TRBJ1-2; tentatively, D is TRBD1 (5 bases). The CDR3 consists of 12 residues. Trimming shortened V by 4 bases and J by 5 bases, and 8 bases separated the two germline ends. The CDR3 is CASSWGLYGYTF. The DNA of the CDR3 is TGTGCCAGCAGTTGGGGACTGTATGGCTACACCTTC.

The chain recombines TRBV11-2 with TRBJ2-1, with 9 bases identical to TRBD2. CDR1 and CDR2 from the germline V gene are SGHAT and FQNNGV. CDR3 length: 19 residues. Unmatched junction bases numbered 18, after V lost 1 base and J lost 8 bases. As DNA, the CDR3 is TGTGCCAGCAGCTTAGGCGGGGCGGGAGGGCCCTCTAAAATTGATGAGCAGTTCTTC. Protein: CASSLGGAGGPSKIDEQFF. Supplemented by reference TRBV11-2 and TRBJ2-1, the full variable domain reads EAGVAQSPRYKIIEKRQSVAFWCNPISGHATLYWYQQILGQGPKLLIQFQNNGVVDDSQLPKDRFSAERLKGVDSTLKIQPAKLEDSAVYLCASSLGGAGGPSKIDEQFFGPGTRLTVL.

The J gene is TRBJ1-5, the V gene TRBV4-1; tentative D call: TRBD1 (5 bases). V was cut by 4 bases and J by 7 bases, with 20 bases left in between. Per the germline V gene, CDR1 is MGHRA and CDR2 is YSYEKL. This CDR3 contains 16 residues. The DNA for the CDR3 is TGCGCCAGCAGCCGGCTTAACGGGGCGGAAGGACAGCCCCAGCATTTT. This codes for CASSRLNGAEGQPQHF.

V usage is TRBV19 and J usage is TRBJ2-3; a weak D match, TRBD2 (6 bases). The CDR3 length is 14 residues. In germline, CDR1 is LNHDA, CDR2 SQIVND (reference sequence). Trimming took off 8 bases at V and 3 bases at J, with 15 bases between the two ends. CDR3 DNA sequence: TGTGCCAGTTCGAAGCCGGGAGAGACAGATACGCAGTATTTT. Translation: CASSKPGETDTQYF.

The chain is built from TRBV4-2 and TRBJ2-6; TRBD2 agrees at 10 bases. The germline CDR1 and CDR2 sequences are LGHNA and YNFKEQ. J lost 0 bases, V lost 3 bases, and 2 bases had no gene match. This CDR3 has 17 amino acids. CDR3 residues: CASSQGTSASGANVLTF. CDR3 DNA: TGTGCCAGCAGCCAGGGGACTAGCGCCTCTGGGGCCAACGTCCTGACTTTC.

CDR3 in DNA: TGTGCCAGCAGCTTCGGAGGGATCAATCAGCCCCAGCATTTT. Protein: CASSFGGINQPQHF. The chain recombines TRBV5-4 with TRBJ1-5, with D unclear. This CDR3 comprises 14 residues. The V gene lost 2 bases and the J gene lost 3 bases, with 9 bases spanning the gap. Germline V gene sequence: CDR1 SGHNT, CDR2 YYREEE (reference sequence).

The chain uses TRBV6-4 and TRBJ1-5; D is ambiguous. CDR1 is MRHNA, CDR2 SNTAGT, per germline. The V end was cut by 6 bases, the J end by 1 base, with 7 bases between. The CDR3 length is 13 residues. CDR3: CASSPGSNQPQHF. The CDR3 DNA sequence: TGTGCCAGCAGCCCGGGGAGCAATCAGCCCCAGCATTTT.

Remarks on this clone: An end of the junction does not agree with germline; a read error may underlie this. CDR3: CASSLENLAGVVTGELFF. DNA of the CDR3: TGTGCCAGCAGCCTAGAGAACTTAGCGGGAGTGGTCACCGGGGAGCTGTTTTTT. V usage is TRBV11-3 and J usage is TRBJ2-2; TRBD2 aligns across 9 bases. There are 18 residues in the CDR3. The V gene's germline CDR1 is SGHNT and CDR2 YENEEA.

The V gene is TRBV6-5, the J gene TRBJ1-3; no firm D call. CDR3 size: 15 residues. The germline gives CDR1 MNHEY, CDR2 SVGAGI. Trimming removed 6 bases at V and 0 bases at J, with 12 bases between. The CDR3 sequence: CASSVAASSGNTIYF. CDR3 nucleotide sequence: TGTGCCAGCAGCGTCGCTGCCAGCTCTGGAAACACCATATATTTT.

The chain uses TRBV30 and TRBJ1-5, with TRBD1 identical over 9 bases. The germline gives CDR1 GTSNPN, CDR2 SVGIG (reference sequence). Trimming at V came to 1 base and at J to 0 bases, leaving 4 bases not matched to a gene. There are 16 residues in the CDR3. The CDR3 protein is CAWSGGTGNSNQPQHF. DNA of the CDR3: TGTGCCTGGAGTGGTGGGACAGGGAATAGCAATCAGCCCCAGCATTTT.

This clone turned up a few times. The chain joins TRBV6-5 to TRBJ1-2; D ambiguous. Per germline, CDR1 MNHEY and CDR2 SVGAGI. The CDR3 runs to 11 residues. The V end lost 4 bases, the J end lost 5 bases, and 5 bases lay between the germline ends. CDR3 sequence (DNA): TGTGCCAGCAGTTTGATATATGGCTACACCTTC. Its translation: CASSLIYGYTF.

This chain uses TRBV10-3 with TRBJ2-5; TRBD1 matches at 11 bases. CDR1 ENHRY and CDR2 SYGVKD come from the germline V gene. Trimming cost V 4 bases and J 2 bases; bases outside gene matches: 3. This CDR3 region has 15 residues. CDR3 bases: TGTGCCATCAGTGGGCGGGACAGGGGGCAAGAGACCCAGTACTTC. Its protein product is CAISGRDRGQETQYF.

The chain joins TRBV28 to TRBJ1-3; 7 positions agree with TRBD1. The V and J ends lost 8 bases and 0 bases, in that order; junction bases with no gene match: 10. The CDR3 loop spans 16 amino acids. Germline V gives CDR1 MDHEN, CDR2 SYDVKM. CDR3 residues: CASGLGTVDSGNTIYF. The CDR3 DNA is TGTGCCAGCGGCCTTGGGACAGTGGACTCTGGAAACACCATATATTTT.

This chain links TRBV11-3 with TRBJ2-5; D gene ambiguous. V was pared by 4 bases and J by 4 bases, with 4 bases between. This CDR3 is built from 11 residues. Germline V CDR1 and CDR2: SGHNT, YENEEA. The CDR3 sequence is CASSSSETQYF. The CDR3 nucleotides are TGTGCCAGCAGCTCTTCAGAGACCCAGTACTTC.

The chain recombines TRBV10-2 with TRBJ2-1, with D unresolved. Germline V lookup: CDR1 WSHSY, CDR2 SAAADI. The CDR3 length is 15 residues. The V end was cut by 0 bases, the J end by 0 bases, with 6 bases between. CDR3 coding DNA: TGCGCCAGCAGTGAGTCTTTGTTCTCCTACAATGAGCAGTTCTTC. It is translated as CASSESLFSYNEQFF.

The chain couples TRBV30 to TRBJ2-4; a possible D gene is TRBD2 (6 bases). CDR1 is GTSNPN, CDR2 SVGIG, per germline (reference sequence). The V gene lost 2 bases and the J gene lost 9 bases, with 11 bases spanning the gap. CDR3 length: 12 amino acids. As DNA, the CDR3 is TGTGCCTGGAGTCCCTACGGGAGCATTCAGTACTTC. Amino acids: CAWSPYGSIQYF.

The CDR3 is CAISETGAYGYTF. The CDR3 nucleotides are TGTGCCATCAGTGAGACAGGGGCCTATGGCTACACCTTC. This chain joins TRBV10-3 and TRBJ1-2, with 7 positions matching TRBD1. V trimming: 2 bases; J trimming: 4 bases; junction bases outside the gene matches: 1. This CDR3 comprises 13 residues. Per the germline V gene, CDR1 is ENHRY and CDR2 is SYGVKD.

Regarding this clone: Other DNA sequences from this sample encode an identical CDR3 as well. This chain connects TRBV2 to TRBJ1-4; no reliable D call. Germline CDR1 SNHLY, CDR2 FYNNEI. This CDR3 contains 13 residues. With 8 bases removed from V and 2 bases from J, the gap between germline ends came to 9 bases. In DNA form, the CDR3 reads TGTGCCAGCCGTGGGGATACTAATGAAAAACTGTTTTTT. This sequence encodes CASRGDTNEKLFF.

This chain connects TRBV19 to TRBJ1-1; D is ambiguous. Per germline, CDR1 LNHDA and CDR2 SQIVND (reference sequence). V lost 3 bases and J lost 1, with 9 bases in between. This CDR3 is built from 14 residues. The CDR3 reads CASSMVFGNTEAFF. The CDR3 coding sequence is TGTGCCAGTAGTATGGTATTCGGGAACACTGAAGCTTTCTTT.